This TCR beta chain was obtained from a study of low-dose radiotherapy and immunotherapy resistance in tumors. Overall study: Every 2 weeks, cohort 1 got 0.5 Gy, reaching 6.5 Gy to the planning target volume. The schedule for Cohort 2 used 1 Gy per fraction every two weeks, which added up to 13 Gy over 26 weeks.

Time point of the sample: after trial treatment. As for treatment: LDRT plus nivolumab, ipilimumab, low-dose cyclophosphamide and aspirin (RACIN trial). Those who qualified had advanced solid tumors (lacking tumor-infiltrating lymphocytes). The length of the CDR3 is 12 residues. Deletions cut 5 bases from V and 3 bases from J, with 6 bases between. Germline values: CDR1 SGHTA, CDR2 FQGNSA. Priming of first-strand cDNA relied on TRAV- and TRBV-specific primers (covering alpha and beta chains). PCR amplification of the TCRs was performed with Phusion for 20 PCR cycles, and it relied on a constant-region primer together with a V-primer adapter. The mRNA that was isolated underwent amplification by in vitro transcription. In TCRdb, the reads were re-called with MiXCR into one record per CDR3 protein. Altogether under 70,000 distinct CDR3 sequences are present, around a quarter being singletons, with the ten largest covering 5.5% to 8.5%.

This clonotype has a count of ten or more. This chain links TRBV7-2 with TRBJ2-3; D ambiguous. The sequences come from PBMCs, collected after low-dose radiotherapy plus immunotherapy. This receptor was taken from a male donor with prostate cancer. CDR3 sequence: CASSGRTDTQYF. The DNA for the CDR3 is TGTGCCAGCAGCGGCAGAACAGATACGCAGTATTTT.